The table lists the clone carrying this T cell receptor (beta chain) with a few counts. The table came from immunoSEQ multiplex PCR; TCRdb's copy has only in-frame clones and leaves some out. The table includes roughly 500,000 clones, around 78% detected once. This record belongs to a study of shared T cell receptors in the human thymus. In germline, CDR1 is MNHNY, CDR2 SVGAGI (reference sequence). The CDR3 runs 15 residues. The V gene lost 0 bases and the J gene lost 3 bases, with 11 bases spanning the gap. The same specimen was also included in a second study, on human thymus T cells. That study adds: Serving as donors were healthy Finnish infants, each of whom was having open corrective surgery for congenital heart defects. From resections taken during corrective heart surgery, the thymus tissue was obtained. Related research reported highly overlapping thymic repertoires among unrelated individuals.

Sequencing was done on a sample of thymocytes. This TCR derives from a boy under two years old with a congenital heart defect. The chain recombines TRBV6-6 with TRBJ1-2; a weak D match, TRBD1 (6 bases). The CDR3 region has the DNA TGTGCCAGCAGTTACTCGGGACACACCGACTATGGCTACACCTTC. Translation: CASSYSGHTDYGYTF.